Included here is one T cell receptor beta chain sequence, with context. Germline CDR1 reads LNHDA; CDR2 reads SQIVND (reference sequence). The CDR3 sequence is 13 residues long. Trimming removed 3 bases from V and 10 bases from J, with 12 bases in between. This sample was taken from a study of blood T cell repertoires in COVID-19. Background on the study: In each case, the material was cDNA or gDNA derived from T cells, B-cell-depleted T cells, or PBMCs.

Participants were aged about 18 to 95 years, lived in 20 to 25 US areas, and enrolled virtually. Participant-given clinical history determined each cohort assignment. Assay used: immunoSEQ multiplex PCR; TCRdb lists only in-frame clones, some missing. Among about 220,000 clones listed, 82% were seen once. Sequenced input: PBMCs or T cells enriched from blood (not recorded which). The clonotype comes from a woman in her fifties or sixties who had recovered from COVID-19. The rearrangement uses TRBV19 and TRBJ1-4, with D possibly matching TRBD1 (5 bases). In DNA, the CDR3 is TGTGCCAGTAGTATTGATCTTCAGGGAAAACTGTTTTTT. Translation gives CASSIDLQGKLFF. Together with reference TRBV19 and TRBJ1-4, the CDR3 gives the full variable domain: DGGITQSPKYLFRKEGQNVTLSCEQNLNHDAMYWYRQDPGQGLRLIYYSQIVNDFQKGDIAEGYSVSREKKESFPLTVTSAQKNPTAFYLCASSIDLQGKLFFGSGTQLSVL.